The 9 T cell receptor beta chains below come from one sample, sequenced in a study of T cell repertoires in cytomegalovirus infection. Each CDR3 protein gets one entry after TCRdb re-called the reads with MiXCR. The sample lists around 500,000 distinct CDR3 sequences, about 42% occurring once. Their cognate antigens are unknown. The sample consisted of cultured PBMCs, taken from culture after CMV antigen stimulation. The receptors were sampled from a human donor in good health (CMV status not recorded). Some clones in this sample may be carry-over from other donors' samples.

This clonotype has a single count. The genes are TRBV7-9 and TRBJ1-2; TRBD1 might be the D (5 bases). With 1 base removed from V and 7 bases from J, the gap between germline ends came to 10 bases. The CDR3 extends over 13 amino acids. Germline V lookup: CDR1 SEHNR, CDR2 FQNEAQ (reference sequence). The CDR3 region is CASSLGQKSGYTF. The CDR3 region has the DNA TGTGCCAGCAGCTTAGGACAGAAGTCTGGCTACACCTTC.

The V and J genes are TRBV6-6 and TRBJ2-5, with TRBD1 matching 8 bases. This CDR3 is 15 amino acids long. V was pared by 5 bases and J by 1 base, with 6 bases of the junction left unmatched. Germline loops: CDR1 MNHNY, CDR2 SVGAGI (reference sequence). The CDR3 reads CASSQTGQGQETQYF. The DNA for the CDR3 is TGTGCCAGCAGTCAAACCGGACAGGGCCAAGAGACCCAGTACTTC.

The chain has TRBV7-8 and TRBJ2-7; perhaps TRBD2 as D (7 bases). CDR3 length: 15 amino acids. The germline V and J ends were trimmed by 5 bases and 7 bases, with 21 bases remaining between them. Per the germline V gene, CDR1 is SGHVS and CDR2 is FQNEAQ. The chain's CDR3 is CASSPYGGGLEEQYF. The DNA of the CDR3 is TGTGCCAGCAGCCCATATGGGGGGGGGCTGGAGGAGCAGTACTTC. Full variable domain (outside the CDR3, taken from reference TRBV7-8 and TRBJ2-7): GAGVSQSPRYKVAKRGQDVALRCDPISGHVSLFWYQQALGQGPEFLTYFQNEAQLDKSGLPSDRFFAERPEGSVSTLKIQRTQQEDSAVYLCASSPYGGGLEEQYFGPGTRLTVT.

This clonotype has a handful of counts. The rearrangement links TRBV12-3 or TRBV12-4 to TRBJ2-3; D might be TRBD2 (7 bases). CDR3 size: 16 residues. Trimming removed 7 bases from V and 4 bases from J, with 21 bases in between. CDR3 DNA sequence: TGTGCCAGCACCTCAGGGAGGGGGGTGGGGGCAGATACGCAGTATTTT. It translates to CASTSGRGVGADTQYF.

V and J are TRBV19 and TRBJ1-6, with D unresolved. The germline gives CDR1 LNHDA, CDR2 SQIVND (reference sequence). The CDR3 sequence is 14 residues long. V lost 10 bases to trimming and J lost 9 bases, with 19 bases between them. Here the CDR3 reads CATSIGRIGSPLHF. The CDR3 DNA sequence: TGTGCCACCTCGATCGGCCGCATAGGTTCACCCCTCCACTTT.

This clonotype came up a few times. The chain uses TRBV25-1 and TRBJ2-7, with 7 bases fitting TRBD1. Germline V lookup: CDR1 MGHDK, CDR2 SYGVNS. This CDR3 has 15 residues. J lost 0 bases, V lost 1 base, and 3 bases had no gene match. CDR3 amino acids: CASSELGDSSYEQYF. For the CDR3, the DNA is TGTGCCAGCAGTGAATTAGGGGACAGCTCCTACGAGCAGTACTTC.

The rearrangement uses TRBV7-2 and TRBJ2-3; D is uncertain. CDR1 and CDR2 from the germline V gene are SGHTA and FQGNSA. V lost 2 bases, J lost 3 bases, and 3 bases lay in between. The CDR3 spans 12 residues. CDR3 in amino acids: CASSLKTDTQYF. The CDR3 bases are TGTGCCAGCAGCTTAAAAACAGATACGCAGTATTTT.

The chain combines TRBV7-8 with TRBJ1-1, with D perhaps matching TRBD1 (5 bases). This CDR3 spans 13 amino acids. Germline lookup yields CDR1 SGHVS and CDR2 FQNEAQ. Trimming stripped 5 bases from V and 8 bases from J, with 15 bases between. The CDR3 reads CASSRRDGREAFF. The CDR3 DNA sequence: TGTGCCAGCAGCCGAAGGGACGGAAGAGAAGCTTTCTTT.

The rearrangement joins TRBV6-2 or TRBV6-3 to TRBJ2-5; D is perhaps TRBD2 (6 bases). The V gene's germline CDR1 is MNHEY and CDR2 SVGEGT. Between the trimmed V and J ends, which lost 6 bases and 1 base, there was a span of 18 bases. This CDR3 is 16 amino acids long. The CDR3 DNA sequence: TGTGCCAGCAGCCGAGGTAGCGGAGCCACCCAAGAGACCCAGTACTTC. This encodes CASSRGSGATQETQYF.